The 26 T cell receptor beta chains listed next were all sequenced from one sample in a study of Graves' ophthalmopathy and Graves' hyperthyroidism. Amplifying from RNA transcripts, the study obtained TCR beta CDR3 regions. Second-round multiplex PCR came after first-round RT-PCR with HTBI primers. In TCRdb, the multiplex PCR reads were re-called with MiXCR into one record per CDR3 protein. The sample holds some 150,000 distinct CDR3 sequences, 39% seen once. Material: peripheral blood. The receptors derive from a man younger than 40 with Graves' ophthalmopathy.

This clonotype was recorded a few times. This chain connects TRBV24-1 to TRBJ1-2; 7 nucleotides line up with TRBD1. V dropped 6 bases and J dropped 4; count of bases not matched to a gene: 4. This CDR3 spans 13 amino acids. The V gene's germline CDR1 is KGHDR and CDR2 SFDVKD. The CDR3 DNA reads TGTGCCACCAGTTCGACAGGGAGCTATGGCTACACCTTC. The encoded protein is CATSSTGSYGYTF.

This chain connects TRBV7-7 to TRBJ2-2; possibly TRBD1 for D (6 bases). V lost 4 bases to trimming and J lost 4 bases, with 13 bases between them. Germline CDR1 and CDR2: SSHAT and FNYEAQ (reference sequence). This CDR3 is built from 15 residues. The CDR3 DNA reads as TGTGCCAGCAGCTCCCCGGGACAAGCCACCGGGGAGCTGTTTTTT. Its protein is CASSSPGQATGELFF. The complete variable domain, with remaining parts taken from reference TRBV7-7 and TRBJ2-2, reads GAGVSQSPRYKVTKRGQDVTLRCDPISSHATLYWYQQALGQGPEFLTYFNYEAQPDKSGLPSDRFSAERPEGSISTLTIQRTEQRDSAMYRCASSSPGQATGELFFGEGSRLTVL.

The chain uses TRBV7-6 and TRBJ2-5; D unresolved. The CDR3 runs to 12 residues. Trimming took off 2 bases at V and 8 bases at J, with 9 bases between the two ends. CDR1 and CDR2 (germline): SGHVS, FNYEAQ. In nucleotides, the CDR3 is TGTGCCAGCAGCTTAACCACCATCACCCAGTACTTC. This sequence encodes CASSLTTITQYF.

V is TRBV5-1 and J is TRBJ1-5; D is unresolved. The germline V gene encodes CDR1 SGHRS and CDR2 YFSETQ. V lost 5 bases and J 8 bases, leaving 14 bases between the germline ends. The CDR3 runs to 13 residues. In nucleotides, the CDR3 is TGCGCCAGCAGTACGACCGGCGATGAGCCCCAGCATTTT. Amino acids: CASSTTGDEPQHF.

In this sample, this clonotype turned up many times. The rearrangement joins TRBV6-2 or TRBV6-3 to TRBJ2-7, with 8 nucleotides matching TRBD2. Per germline, CDR1 MNHEY and CDR2 SVGEGT. The CDR3 is 13 amino acids. V lost 6 bases and J lost 5; bases outside the gene matches: 6. CDR3 region: CASRGLVGHEQYF. The CDR3 DNA is TGTGCCAGCAGGGGACTAGTGGGCCACGAGCAGTACTTC.

The chain recombines TRBV11-2 with TRBJ2-7; TRBD1 matches 9 bases. V shed 8 bases, J shed 6 bases, and the junction held 5 bases outside the gene matches. CDR3 length: 12 residues. The germline V gene encodes CDR1 SGHAT and CDR2 FQNNGV. The DNA of the CDR3 is TGTGCCAGCGAAAACAGGGGGCTCGAGCAGTACTTC. This encodes CASENRGLEQYF. Drawing the rest from reference TRBV11-2 and TRBJ2-7, the complete variable domain is EAGVAQSPRYKIIEKRQSVAFWCNPISGHATLYWYQQILGQGPKLLIQFQNNGVVDDSQLPKDRFSAERLKGVDSTLKIQPAKLEDSAVYLCASENRGLEQYFGPGTRLTVT.

This clonotype was seen at least ten times. CDR3 DNA sequence: TGCAGCGTCCGGGACGGGGAAGCTTTCTTT. This translates into CSVRDGEAFF. This chain connects TRBV29-1 to TRBJ1-1, with D possibly being TRBD1 (5 bases). CDR1 SQVTM and CDR2 ANQGSEA come from the germline V gene. Trimming stripped 6 bases from V and 8 bases from J, with 10 bases between. CDR3 length: 10 amino acids.

This clonotype was picked up many times. The J gene is TRBJ2-5, the V gene TRBV11-2; D is undetermined. Germline CDR1 and CDR2: SGHAT and FQNNGV. The length of the CDR3 is 15 residues. V dropped 5 bases and J dropped 6 bases, with 19 bases sitting between them. CDR3 DNA sequence: TGTGCCAGCAGCCCTAACGACCGTCCCCGAAAGACCCAGTACTTC. Translation gives CASSPNDRPRKTQYF.

This clonotype was found many times. This chain connects TRBV19 to TRBJ1-5; no clear D gene. The CDR3 length is 16 residues. The V gene lost 1 base and the J gene lost 0 bases, with 10 bases spanning the gap. CDR1 and CDR2 (germline): LNHDA, SQIVND (reference sequence). Here the CDR3 reads CASSIGLRNSNQPQHF. CDR3 sequence (DNA): TGTGCCAGTAGTATAGGGCTACGGAATAGCAATCAGCCCCAGCATTTT.

This clonotype was counted ten times or more. CDR3 protein: CASSLGLAGGYEQYF. In DNA, the CDR3 is TGTGCCAGCAGCTTAGGACTAGCGGGAGGGTACGAGCAGTACTTC. The V and J genes are TRBV7-9 and TRBJ2-7; TRBD2 aligns across 14 bases. Germline V gene lookup returns CDR1 SEHNR and CDR2 FQNEAQ (reference sequence). This CDR3 contains 15 residues. Unmatched junction bases numbered 0, after V lost 1 base and J lost 4 bases.

At least ten counts were recorded for this clonotype. The rearrangement joins TRBV28 to TRBJ2-7; TRBD1 matches 9 bases. The J segment lost 2 bases and the V segment lost 6 bases, leaving 8 bases of the junction unmatched. The CDR3 totals 15 residues. Germline V gives CDR1 MDHEN, CDR2 SYDVKM. Here the CDR3 reads CASRPPTGGAYEQYF. In DNA form, the CDR3 reads TGTGCCAGCAGGCCCCCCACAGGGGGCGCCTACGAGCAGTACTTC.

This clonotype was counted many times. The rearrangement joins TRBV18 to TRBJ1-3; 8 nucleotides match TRBD1. CDR1 is KGHSH and CDR2 is LQKENI in the germline V gene. CDR3 size: 17 residues. V shed 8 bases and J 7 bases; nucleotides not matched to a gene: 19. In DNA, the CDR3 is TGTGCCAGCGCTACCGGGACAGGCCCTGGTTCTTTGAACACCATATATTTT. Amino acid sequence: CASATGTGPGSLNTIYF.

The rearrangement links TRBV12-3 or TRBV12-4 to TRBJ1-2, with 8 bases fitting TRBD1. Trimming cost V 5 bases and J 8 bases; bases outside gene matches: 13. The CDR3 sequence is 15 residues long. The CDR3: CASSPLDRAKRGYTF. The CDR3, as DNA: TGTGCCAGCAGTCCACTGGACAGGGCTAAAAGGGGCTACACCTTC.

This clonotype was seen ten or more times. V is TRBV20-1 and J is TRBJ2-4, with 9 bases fitting TRBD1. Germline loops: CDR1 DFQATT, CDR2 SNEGSKA (reference sequence). This CDR3 has 14 residues. The V and J ends lost 4 bases and 8 bases, in that order; junction bases with no gene match: 9. The CDR3 DNA sequence: TGCAGTGCTATAAAGAGACAGGGGGAGGACATTCAGTACTTC. Amino acids: CSAIKRQGEDIQYF.

This clonotype was counted many times. V is TRBV18 and J is TRBJ1-5; D perhaps matches TRBD1 (5 bases). The length of the CDR3 is 13 residues. Between the trimmed V and J ends, which lost 3 bases and 3 bases, there was a span of 6 bases. Per the germline V gene, CDR1 is KGHSH and CDR2 is LQKENI. Here the CDR3 reads CASSPGDNQPQHF. The DNA of the CDR3 is TGTGCCAGCTCACCGGGGGACAATCAGCCCCAGCATTTT.

Many counts were recorded for this clonotype. The gene calls are TRBV6-1 and TRBJ1-2; possibly TRBD1 for D (6 bases). V dropped 4 bases and J dropped 0 bases, with 6 bases sitting between them. Germline values: CDR1 MNHNS, CDR2 SASEGT. The CDR3 contains 13 residues. CDR3 sequence reads: CASSGTANYGYTF. For the CDR3, the DNA is TGTGCCAGCAGTGGGACAGCTAACTATGGCTACACCTTC.

This clonotype was observed at least ten times. This chain uses TRBV4-1 with TRBJ2-7, with 7 bases that match TRBD1. CDR3 length: 15 amino acids. Germline values: CDR1 MGHRA, CDR2 YSYEKL. V shed 0 bases, J shed 6 bases, and the junction held 8 bases outside the gene matches. CDR3 sequence reads: CASSQEAGTVGEQYF. In DNA, the CDR3 is TGCGCCAGCAGCCAAGAAGCCGGGACAGTCGGCGAGCAGTACTTC.

As regards this clonotype: One junction end does not reproduce the germline sequence, and a read error may be involved. The CDR3: CASSEDRASYEQYF. The CDR3 region has the DNA TGTGCCAGCAGTGAGGACAGAGCCTCCTACGAGCAGTACTTC. The chain is built from TRBV24-1 and TRBJ2-7; the D gene is possibly TRBD1 (6 bases). This CDR3 is 14 amino acids long. Germline CDR1 is KGHDR and CDR2 is SFDVKD.

This clonotype occurred many times. The chain links TRBV6-2 or TRBV6-3 to TRBJ2-6; D is unclear. Germline values: CDR1 MNHEY, CDR2 SVGEGT. Between the trimmed V and J ends, which lost 7 bases and 0 bases, there was a span of 7 bases. There are 14 residues in the CDR3. DNA for the CDR3: TGTGCCAGCACCCCTAGCTCTGGGGCCAACGTCCTGACTTTC. Its translation is CASTPSSGANVLTF.

This clonotype has only a few counts. At one end, the junction sequence differs from germline, possibly due to a read error. The V call is TRBV6-2 or TRBV6-3, the J call TRBJ2-7; D remains unclear. CDR1 is MNHEY and CDR2 is SVGEGT in the germline V gene. CDR3 size: 11 residues. CDR3 DNA: TGTGCCATCAGTGCCACCTACGAGCAGTACTTC. Its translation is CAISATYEQYF.

The chain uses TRBV9 and TRBJ1-2; D is possibly TRBD1 (6 bases). Germline V lookup: CDR1 SGDLS, CDR2 YYNGEE. The V end was cut by 0 bases, the J end by 4 bases, with 13 bases between. The CDR3 has 15 residues. The chain's CDR3 is CASSVEAGALYGYTF. The CDR3 DNA sequence: TGTGCCAGCAGCGTAGAGGCAGGGGCGCTCTATGGCTACACCTTC.

In this sample, this clonotype turned up many times. The chain joins TRBV12-3 or TRBV12-4 to TRBJ1-5, with D unresolved. This CDR3 is 13 amino acids long. V was cut by 2 bases and J by 4 bases, with 6 bases left in between. CDR3 sequence (DNA): TGTGCCAGCAGTTTACAGGTAAATCAGCCCCAGCATTTT. Translated, it gives CASSLQVNQPQHF.

V gene TRBV5-1 combines with J gene TRBJ1-1, with D maybe TRBD1 (6 bases). V shed 0 bases and J shed 1 base, with 10 bases lying between them. The CDR3 runs to 15 residues. Germline CDR1 SGHRS, CDR2 YFSETQ. The CDR3 loop is CASSLVAGENTEAFF. The CDR3 bases are TGCGCCAGCAGCTTGGTGGCAGGGGAGAACACTGAAGCTTTCTTT.

Ten or more counts support this clonotype. Compared with germline, one end of the junction differs, possibly owing to a read error. V gene TRBV29-1 combines with J gene TRBJ1-1; D uncertain. Per the germline V gene, CDR1 is SQVTM and CDR2 is ANQGSEA. The CDR3 totals 12 residues. The CDR3 nucleotides read TGCAGCGTTGACCTACCGAACACTGAAGCTTCCTTT. Translated, it gives CSVDLPNTEASF.

The chain links TRBV19 to TRBJ1-1; D possibly corresponds to TRBD1 (5 bases). CDR1 and CDR2 from the germline V gene are LNHDA and SQIVND (reference sequence). V lost 7 bases, J lost 1 base, and 13 bases lay in between. CDR3 length equals 14 residues. The DNA for the CDR3 is TGTGCCAGTACCCGGGCAGGGAGGAACACTGAAGCTTTCTTT. As protein: CASTRAGRNTEAFF.

At least ten counts were recorded for this clonotype. The CDR3 reads CAISESRVFNEQYF. The DNA of the CDR3 is TGTGCCATCAGTGAGTCCCGGGTGTTCAACGAGCAGTACTTC. V gene TRBV10-3 combines with J gene TRBJ2-7, with D uncertain. Between the trimmed V and J ends, which lost 0 bases and 5 bases, there was a span of 11 bases. Germline CDR1 and CDR2: ENHRY and SYGVKD. This CDR3 is 14 amino acids long.